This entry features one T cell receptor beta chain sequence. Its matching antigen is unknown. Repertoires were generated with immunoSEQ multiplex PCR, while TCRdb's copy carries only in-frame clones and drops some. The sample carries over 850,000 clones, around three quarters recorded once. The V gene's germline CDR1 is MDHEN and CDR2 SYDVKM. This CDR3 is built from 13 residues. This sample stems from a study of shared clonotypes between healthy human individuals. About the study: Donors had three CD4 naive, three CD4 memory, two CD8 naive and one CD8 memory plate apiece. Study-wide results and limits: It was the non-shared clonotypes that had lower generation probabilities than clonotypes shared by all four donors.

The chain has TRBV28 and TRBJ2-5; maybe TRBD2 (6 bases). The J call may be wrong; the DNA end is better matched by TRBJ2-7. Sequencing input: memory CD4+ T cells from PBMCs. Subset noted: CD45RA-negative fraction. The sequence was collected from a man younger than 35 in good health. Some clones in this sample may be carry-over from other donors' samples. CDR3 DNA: TGTGCCAGCAGGAAAGGAGGGGTTTACGAGCAGTACTTC. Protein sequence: CASRKGGVYEQYF.